This entry describes one T cell receptor beta chain. This specimen comes from a study of identifying expanded T cells in peripheral blood. The method was immunoSEQ multiplex PCR; TCRdb's version includes in-frame clones alone and lacks a portion of them. Of about 80,000 clones listed, about 90% are singletons. Per the germline V gene, CDR1 is KGHSH and CDR2 is LQKENI. This CDR3 is 12 amino acids long. V lost 6 bases to trimming and J lost 5 bases, with 10 bases between them. The TCR comes from a person aged 18-70 years in good health. The chain carries TRBV18 and TRBJ1-1; D ambiguous. Material: blood. The CDR3 protein is CASSRVGTEAFF. The CDR3 DNA reads TGTGCCAGCTCTCGGGTTGGAACTGAAGCTTTCTTT. Complete variable domain (other parts from reference TRBV18 and TRBJ1-1): NAGVMQNPRHLVRRRGQEARLRCSPMKGHSHVYWYRQLPEEGLKFMVYLQKENIIDESGMPKERFSAEFPKEGPSILRIQQVVRGDSAAYFCASSRVGTEAFFGQGTRLTVV.